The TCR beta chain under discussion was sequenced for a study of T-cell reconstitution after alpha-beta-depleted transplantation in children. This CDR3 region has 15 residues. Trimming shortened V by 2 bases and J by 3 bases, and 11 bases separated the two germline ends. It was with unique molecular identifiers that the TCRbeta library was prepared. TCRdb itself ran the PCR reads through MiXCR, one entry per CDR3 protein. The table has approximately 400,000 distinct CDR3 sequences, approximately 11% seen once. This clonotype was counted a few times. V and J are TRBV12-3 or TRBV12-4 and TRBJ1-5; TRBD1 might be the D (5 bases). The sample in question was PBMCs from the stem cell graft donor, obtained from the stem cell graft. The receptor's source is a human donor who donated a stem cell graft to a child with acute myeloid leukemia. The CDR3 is CASSLSGGVNQPQHF. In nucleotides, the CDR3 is TGTGCCAGCAGTTTATCCGGGGGGGTCAATCAGCCCCAGCATTTT.